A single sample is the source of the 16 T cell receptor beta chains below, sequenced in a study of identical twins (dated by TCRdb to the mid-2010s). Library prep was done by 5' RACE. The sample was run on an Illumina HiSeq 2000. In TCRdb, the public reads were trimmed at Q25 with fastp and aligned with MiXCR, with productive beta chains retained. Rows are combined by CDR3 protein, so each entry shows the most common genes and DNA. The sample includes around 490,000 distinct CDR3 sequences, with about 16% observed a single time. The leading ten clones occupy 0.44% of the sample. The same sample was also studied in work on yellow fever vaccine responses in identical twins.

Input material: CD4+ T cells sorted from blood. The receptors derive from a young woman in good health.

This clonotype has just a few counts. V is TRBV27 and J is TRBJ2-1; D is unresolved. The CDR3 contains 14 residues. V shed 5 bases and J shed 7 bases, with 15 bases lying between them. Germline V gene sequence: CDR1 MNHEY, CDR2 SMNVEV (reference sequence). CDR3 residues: CASSPSISGNEQFF. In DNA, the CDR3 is TGTGCCAGCAGTCCCTCCATCTCCGGGAATGAGCAGTTCTTC.

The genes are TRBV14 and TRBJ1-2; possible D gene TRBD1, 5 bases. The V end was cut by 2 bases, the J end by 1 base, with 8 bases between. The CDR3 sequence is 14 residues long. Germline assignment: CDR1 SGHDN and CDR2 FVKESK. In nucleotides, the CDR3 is TGTGCCAGCAGCCAAACGGGGGATAACTATGGCTACACCTTC. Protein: CASSQTGDNYGYTF. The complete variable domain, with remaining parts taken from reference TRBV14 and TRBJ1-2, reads EAGVTQFPSHSVIEKGQTVTLRCDPISGHDNLYWYRRVMGKEIKFLLHFVKESKQDESGMPNNRFLAERTGGTYSTLKVQPAELEDSGVYFCASSQTGDNYGYTFGSGTRLTVV.

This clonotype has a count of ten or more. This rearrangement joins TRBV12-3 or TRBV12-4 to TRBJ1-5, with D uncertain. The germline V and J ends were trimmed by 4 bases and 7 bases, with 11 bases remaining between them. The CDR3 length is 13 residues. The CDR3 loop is CASSSAGLQPQHF. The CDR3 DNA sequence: TGTGCCAGCAGTTCGGCTGGGCTGCAGCCCCAGCATTTT.

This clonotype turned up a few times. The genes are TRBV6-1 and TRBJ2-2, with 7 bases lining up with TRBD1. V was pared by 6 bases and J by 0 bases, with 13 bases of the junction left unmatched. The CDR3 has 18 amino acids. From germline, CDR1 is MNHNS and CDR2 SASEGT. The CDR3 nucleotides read TGTGCCAGCAGCCCCCGACAGGGTCCGGCCGCGAACACCGGGGAGCTGTTTTTT. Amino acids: CASSPRQGPAANTGELFF.

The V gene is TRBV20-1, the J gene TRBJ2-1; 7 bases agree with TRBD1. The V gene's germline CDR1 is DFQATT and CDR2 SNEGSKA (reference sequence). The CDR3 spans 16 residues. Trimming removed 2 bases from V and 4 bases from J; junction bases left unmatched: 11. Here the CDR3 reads CSARFISGGGYNEQFF. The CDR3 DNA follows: TGCAGTGCTAGATTCATTTCAGGGGGTGGTTACAATGAGCAGTTCTTC.

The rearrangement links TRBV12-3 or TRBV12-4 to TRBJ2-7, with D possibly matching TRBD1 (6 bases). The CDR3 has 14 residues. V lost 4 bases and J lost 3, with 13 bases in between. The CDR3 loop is CASSSTGLRYEQYF. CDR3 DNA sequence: TGTGCCAGCAGTTCCACAGGGTTGCGCTACGAGCAGTACTTC.

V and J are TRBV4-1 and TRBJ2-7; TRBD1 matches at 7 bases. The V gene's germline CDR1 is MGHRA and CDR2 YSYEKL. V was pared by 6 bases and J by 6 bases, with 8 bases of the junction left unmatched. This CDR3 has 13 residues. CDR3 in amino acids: CASRPTGKGEQYF. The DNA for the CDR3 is TGCGCCAGCAGACCGACAGGGAAGGGCGAGCAGTACTTC.

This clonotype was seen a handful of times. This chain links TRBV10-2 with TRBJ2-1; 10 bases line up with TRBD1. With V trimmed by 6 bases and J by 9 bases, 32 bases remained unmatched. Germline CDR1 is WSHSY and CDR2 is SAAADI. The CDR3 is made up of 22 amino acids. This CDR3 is CASRPAIVGTGAQEPPLSEQFF. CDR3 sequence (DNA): TGCGCCAGCAGGCCGGCCATTGTGGGGACAGGGGCCCAAGAACCACCCTTGAGTGAGCAGTTCTTC.

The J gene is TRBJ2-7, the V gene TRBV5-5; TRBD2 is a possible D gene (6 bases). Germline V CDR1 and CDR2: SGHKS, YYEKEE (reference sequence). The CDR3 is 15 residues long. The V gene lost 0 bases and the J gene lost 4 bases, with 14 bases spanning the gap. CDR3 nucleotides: TGTGCCAGCAGCTTGGTGGCGGGGCCAACATACGAGCAGTACGTC. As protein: CASSLVAGPTYEQYV.

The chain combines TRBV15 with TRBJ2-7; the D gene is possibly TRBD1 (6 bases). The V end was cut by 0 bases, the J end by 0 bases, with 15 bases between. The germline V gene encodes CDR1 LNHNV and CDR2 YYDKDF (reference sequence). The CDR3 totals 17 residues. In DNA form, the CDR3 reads TGTGCCACCAGCAGAGATGGTTCAGGGGAAAGCTCCTACGAGCAGTACTTC. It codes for CATSRDGSGESSYEQYF.

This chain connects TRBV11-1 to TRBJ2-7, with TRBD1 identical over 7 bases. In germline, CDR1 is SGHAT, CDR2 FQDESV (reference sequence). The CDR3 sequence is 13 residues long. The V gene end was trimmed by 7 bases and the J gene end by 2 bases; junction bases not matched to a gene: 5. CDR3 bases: TGTGCCAGCACCTTGACAGGGACCTACGAGCAGTACTTC. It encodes CASTLTGTYEQYF.

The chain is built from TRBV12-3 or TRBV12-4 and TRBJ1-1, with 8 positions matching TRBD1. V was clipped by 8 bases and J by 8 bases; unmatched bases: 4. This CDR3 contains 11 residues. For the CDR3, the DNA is TGTGCCAGCCTAACAGGGGGAGAAGCTTTCTTT. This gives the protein CASLTGGEAFF.

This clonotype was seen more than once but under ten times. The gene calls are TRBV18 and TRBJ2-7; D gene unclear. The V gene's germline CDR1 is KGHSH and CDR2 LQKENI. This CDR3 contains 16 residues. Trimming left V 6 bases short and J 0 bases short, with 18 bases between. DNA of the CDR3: TGTGCCAGCTCCCCAGGCCAGCCACAGACCTCCTACGAGCAGTACGTC. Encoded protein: CASSPGQPQTSYEQYV.

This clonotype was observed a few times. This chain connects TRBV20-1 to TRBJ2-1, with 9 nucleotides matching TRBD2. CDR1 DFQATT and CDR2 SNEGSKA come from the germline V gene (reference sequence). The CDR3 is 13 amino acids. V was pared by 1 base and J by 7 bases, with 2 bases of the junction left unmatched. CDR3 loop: CSARGTSENEQFF. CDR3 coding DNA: TGCAGTGCTAGAGGGACTAGCGAGAATGAGCAGTTCTTC.

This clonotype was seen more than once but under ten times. CDR3 in amino acids: CAISESGQGVASYNEQFF. As DNA, the CDR3 is TGTGCCATCAGTGAGTCGGGACAGGGGGTGGCCTCCTACAATGAGCAGTTCTTC. The genes are TRBV10-3 and TRBJ2-1; 11 bases agree with TRBD1. This CDR3 comprises 18 residues. The V and J ends lost 0 bases and 0 bases, in that order; junction bases with no gene match: 4. Per germline, CDR1 ENHRY and CDR2 SYGVKD.

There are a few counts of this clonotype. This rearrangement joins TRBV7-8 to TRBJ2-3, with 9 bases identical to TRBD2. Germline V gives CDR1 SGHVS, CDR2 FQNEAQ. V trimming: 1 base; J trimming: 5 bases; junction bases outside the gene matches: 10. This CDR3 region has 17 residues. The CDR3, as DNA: TGTGCCAGCAGCTTAGAAGTTAGCGGGGGTCGGGGAGATACGCAGTATTTT. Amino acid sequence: CASSLEVSGGRGDTQYF.